These T cell receptor beta chains were read from a single sample in a study of cytomegalovirus exposure and HLA in healthy donors. Data came from immunoSEQ multiplex PCR; TCRdb stores just in-frame clones and leaves some out. The sample yields 100,000 to 150,000 clones, roughly 68% seen once. The specimen was PBMCs. These receptor sequences come from a woman aged 50 to 65 in good health and CMV-seropositive. The CDR3 runs from the conserved cysteine through the conserved F or W. The D gene is left open where the match is weak. For some rows the clone size is stated as once, few or many, or as a class when expanded; others skip it.

j_gene: TRBJ1-6; abundance: NA; v_gene: TRBV14; d_gene: NA; CDR3nt: TGTGCCAGCAGCCAAGGGGCGCGCGTAAGCTCACCCCTCCACTTT; CDR3aa: CASSQGARVSSPLHF
j_gene: TRBJ2-7; abundance: NA; v_gene: TRBV5-1; d_gene: NA; CDR3nt: TGCGCCAGCAGCTCGGCTGGCCAGCGGGCAGACGAGCAGTACTTC; CDR3aa: CASSSAGQRADEQYF
j_gene: TRBJ1-6; abundance: NA; v_gene: TRBV5-1; d_gene: NA; CDR3nt: TGCGCCAGCAGCTTGGCCGCGGGGTACAATTCACCCCTCCACTTT; CDR3aa: CASSLAAGYNSPLHF
j_gene: TRBJ2-2; abundance: few; v_gene: TRBV20-1; d_gene: NA; CDR3nt: TGCAGTGCACTCAGGGGTGGGGAGCTGTTTTTT; CDR3aa: CSALRGGELFF
j_gene: TRBJ1-2; abundance: NA; v_gene: TRBV5-4; d_gene: NA; CDR3nt: TGTGCCAGCAGCAGTCCACAGGGAAGCATGGGTTATGGCTACACCTTC; CDR3aa: CASSSPQGSMGYGYTF
j_gene: TRBJ1-4; abundance: few; v_gene: TRBV4-3; d_gene: NA; CDR3nt: TGCGCCAGCAGCCAAGATATGGGATTAGGGGAACTGTTTTTT; CDR3aa: CASSQDMGLGELFF
j_gene: TRBJ1-4; abundance: once; v_gene: TRBV6-5; d_gene: NA; CDR3nt: TGTGCCAGCAGTCAGACAAGGTCAAATGAAAAACTGTTTTTT; CDR3aa: CASSQTRSNEKLFF
j_gene: TRBJ2-7; abundance: NA; v_gene: TRBV18; d_gene: NA; CDR3nt: TGTGCCAGCTCACCACCCCCGGACTCGGGATCCTACGAGCAGTACTTC; CDR3aa: CASSPPPDSGSYEQYF
j_gene: TRBJ1-2; abundance: NA; v_gene: TRBV7-9; d_gene: NA; CDR3nt: TGTGCCAGCAGCTTAGCTGGGCGGGGGGCGTTCGGCTACACCTTC; CDR3aa: CASSLAGRGAFGYTF
j_gene: TRBJ1-1; abundance: NA; v_gene: TRBV30; d_gene: NA; CDR3nt: TGTGCCTGGAGTGTAGGGGCCGGGCCAGGATCAGCTTTCTTT; CDR3aa: CAWSVGAGPGSAFF
j_gene: TRBJ1-1; abundance: NA; v_gene: TRBV5-1; d_gene: TRBD1; CDR3nt: TGCGCCGGCAGCTTGGCCAGGGGGACTGAAGCTTTCTTT; CDR3aa: CAGSLARGTEAFF
j_gene: TRBJ1-5; abundance: NA; v_gene: TRBV4-1; d_gene: NA; CDR3nt: TGCGCCAGCAGCCAACAGCCGATAGGGGGGGATCAGCCCCAGCATTTT; CDR3aa: CASSQQPIGGDQPQHF
j_gene: TRBJ2-3; abundance: NA; v_gene: TRBV7-2; d_gene: NA; CDR3nt: TGTGCCAGCAGTTTTGACAGATTCACAGATACGCAGTATTTT; CDR3aa: CASSFDRFTDTQYF
j_gene: TRBJ1-6; abundance: NA; v_gene: TRBV19; d_gene: NA; CDR3nt: TGTGCCAGTACCCACCGGGTCTCTAATTCACCCCTCCACTTT; CDR3aa: CASTHRVSNSPLHF
j_gene: TRBJ1-2; abundance: NA; v_gene: TRBV7-2; d_gene: NA; CDR3nt: TGTGCCAGCAGCTTAGGCGGAGTTTATGGCTACACCTTC; CDR3aa: CASSLGGVYGYTF
j_gene: TRBJ2-3; abundance: NA; v_gene: TRBV5-1; d_gene: TRBD1; CDR3nt: TGCGCCAGCGCCACATTGACAGGGATAATGACAGATACGCAGTATTTT; CDR3aa: CASATLTGIMTDTQYF
j_gene: TRBJ2-3; abundance: NA; v_gene: TRBV29-1; d_gene: TRBD2; CDR3nt: TGCAGCGTTTCCGCGGGGGGAATTAGCACAGATACGCAGTATTTT; CDR3aa: CSVSAGGISTDTQYF
j_gene: TRBJ1-1; abundance: few; v_gene: TRBV19; d_gene: TRBD1; CDR3nt: TGTGCCAGTAGCCGGGACAGGGAGGCTGAAGCTTTCTTT; CDR3aa: CASSRDREAEAFF
j_gene: TRBJ2-2; abundance: NA; v_gene: TRBV18; d_gene: TRBD1; CDR3nt: TGTGCCAGCTCACCCACCGGGACAGGGAACACCGGGGAGCTGTTTTTT; CDR3aa: CASSPTGTGNTGELFF
j_gene: TRBJ1-6; abundance: NA; v_gene: TRBV27; d_gene: NA; CDR3nt: TGTGCCAGCAGCGGTCGGACAGCCAATTCACCCCTCCACTTT; CDR3aa: CASSGRTANSPLHF
j_gene: TRBJ2-5; abundance: NA; v_gene: TRBV6-5; d_gene: NA; CDR3nt: TGTGCCAGCAGTTACTGGGGGGAGGTGACCCAGTACTTC; CDR3aa: CASSYWGEVTQYF
j_gene: TRBJ2-3; abundance: NA; v_gene: TRBV6-5; d_gene: NA; CDR3nt: TGTGCCAGCAGTTATGAACTAGTCGGATCTACGCAGTATTTT; CDR3aa: CASSYELVGSTQYF
j_gene: TRBJ1-2; abundance: few; v_gene: TRBV11-2; d_gene: NA; CDR3nt: TGTGCCAGCAGCTTAGATCGTTCGGGGGGCGAGGGCTACACCTTC; CDR3aa: CASSLDRSGGEGYTF
j_gene: TRBJ2-6; abundance: NA; v_gene: TRBV7-2; d_gene: NA; CDR3nt: TGTGCCAGCAGCTTAGGTGTTTCGGGGGCCAACGTCCTGACTTTC; CDR3aa: CASSLGVSGANVLTF
j_gene: TRBJ1-3; abundance: NA; v_gene: TRBV30; d_gene: TRBD1; CDR3nt: TGTGCCTGGGAGGACAGGGCGAGGCTATCTGGAAACACCATATATTTT; CDR3aa: CAWEDRARLSGNTIYF
j_gene: TRBJ2-1; abundance: NA; v_gene: TRBV6-1; d_gene: TRBD2; CDR3nt: TGTGCCAGCAGTGAAGCGGGGGGGTACAATGAGCAGTTCTTC; CDR3aa: CASSEAGGYNEQFF
j_gene: TRBJ1-5; abundance: NA; v_gene: TRBV2; d_gene: NA; CDR3nt: TGTGCCAGCAGGCCCGGGGGTGAGCGTCAGCCCCAGCATTTT; CDR3aa: CASRPGGERQPQHF
j_gene: TRBJ1-5; abundance: NA; v_gene: TRBV2; d_gene: NA; CDR3nt: TGTGCCAGCAGTGAAAGGGGCAGGGAGGGCAATCAGCCCCAGCATTTT; CDR3aa: CASSERGREGNQPQHF
j_gene: TRBJ2-6; abundance: NA; v_gene: TRBV5-1; d_gene: NA; CDR3nt: TGCGCCAGCAGCTTGAATACTGGGGCCAACGTCCTGACTTTC; CDR3aa: CASSLNTGANVLTF
j_gene: TRBJ1-5; abundance: NA; v_gene: TRBV18; d_gene: TRBD1; CDR3nt: TGTGCCAGCTCACCAGGGGCGGGACAGAGAACAATTCAGCCCCAGCATTTT; CDR3aa: CASSPGAGQRTIQPQHF
j_gene: TRBJ1-2; abundance: NA; v_gene: TRBV6-1; d_gene: NA; CDR3nt: TGTGCCAGCAACTTAGGGGGAAACGGGGACTATGGCTACACCTTC; CDR3aa: CASNLGGNGDYGYTF
j_gene: TRBJ2-1; abundance: NA; v_gene: TRBV18; d_gene: NA; CDR3nt: TGTGCCAGCTCACCAGGGGCTGGGCAGTTCTTC; CDR3aa: CASSPGAGQFF
j_gene: TRBJ2-1; abundance: NA; v_gene: TRBV12-5; d_gene: TRBD1; CDR3nt: TGTGCTAGTGGTCCGTGGACAGGGGGCATATATGAGCAGTTCTTC; CDR3aa: CASGPWTGGIYEQFF
j_gene: TRBJ1-4; abundance: NA; v_gene: TRBV4-1; d_gene: NA; CDR3nt: TGCGCCAGCAGCGGACTCGGGGTCAGGTTTTTT; CDR3aa: CASSGLGVRFF
j_gene: TRBJ2-1; abundance: NA; v_gene: TRBV7-8; d_gene: TRBD2; CDR3nt: TGTGCCAGCAGCTTAGGGGTGTCGACTAGCGGGACGAACTACAATGAGCAGTTCTTC; CDR3aa: CASSLGVSTSGTNYNEQFF
j_gene: TRBJ2-2; abundance: NA; v_gene: TRBV5-1; d_gene: TRBD1; CDR3nt: TGCGCCAGCAGCCCTGCGGACAGGCCCCCCGGGGAGCTGTTTTTT; CDR3aa: CASSPADRPPGELFF
j_gene: TRBJ2-3; abundance: NA; v_gene: TRBV11-2; d_gene: TRBD2; CDR3nt: TGTGCCAGCAGCCAGGGACTAGCGACAGATACGCAGTATTTT; CDR3aa: CASSQGLATDTQYF
j_gene: TRBJ1-2; abundance: NA; v_gene: TRBV19; d_gene: TRBD1; CDR3nt: TGTGCCACTAATGGACAGGGATTCTCCTATGGCTACACCTTC; CDR3aa: CATNGQGFSYGYTF
j_gene: TRBJ1-1; abundance: NA; v_gene: TRBV2; d_gene: NA; CDR3nt: TGTGCCAGCAGTGATCAGGGGATGGGTGAAGCTTTCTTT; CDR3aa: CASSDQGMGEAFF
j_gene: TRBJ2-3; abundance: NA; v_gene: TRBV6-6; d_gene: TRBD1; CDR3nt: TGTGCCAGCAGTTCCCAGGGGGTAGATACGCAGTATTTT; CDR3aa: CASSSQGVDTQYF
j_gene: TRBJ1-4; abundance: NA; v_gene: TRBV5-1; d_gene: NA; CDR3nt: TGCGCCAGCAGCTTGGGGAGGACTAATGAAAAACTGTTTTTT; CDR3aa: CASSLGRTNEKLFF
j_gene: TRBJ2-5; abundance: NA; v_gene: TRBV7-8; d_gene: TRBD2; CDR3nt: TGTGCCAGCAGCACACTAGCGGGGAGACAAGAGACCCAGTACTTC; CDR3aa: CASSTLAGRQETQYF
j_gene: TRBJ2-7; abundance: few; v_gene: TRBV5-6; d_gene: TRBD1; CDR3nt: TGTGCCAGCAGCTTCGTGGACAGGGAGACCTACGAGCAGTACTTC; CDR3aa: CASSFVDRETYEQYF
j_gene: TRBJ1-1; abundance: NA; v_gene: TRBV5-1; d_gene: NA; CDR3nt: TGCGCCAGCAGAGTGGGCCTTGCGAGCTTGAACACTGAAGCTTTCTTT; CDR3aa: CASRVGLASLNTEAFF
j_gene: TRBJ1-5; abundance: few; v_gene: TRBV2; d_gene: TRBD1; CDR3nt: TGTGCCAGCAGTGGGGGGCAGGGGGAACATCAGCCCCAGCATTTT; CDR3aa: CASSGGQGEHQPQHF
j_gene: TRBJ2-7; abundance: NA; v_gene: TRBV5-1; d_gene: TRBD1; CDR3nt: TGCGCCAGCAGCTTCGGGACAGGGGACTACGAGCAGTACTTC; CDR3aa: CASSFGTGDYEQYF
j_gene: TRBJ2-3; abundance: NA; v_gene: TRBV6-6; d_gene: TRBD2; CDR3nt: TGTGCCAGCAGTTCCCAGCGGGGCTCGCGCACAGATACGCAGTATTTT; CDR3aa: CASSSQRGSRTDTQYF
j_gene: TRBJ1-6; abundance: NA; v_gene: TRBV6-6; d_gene: TRBD1; CDR3nt: TGTGCCGGCAGGACAGGGGAGGATTCACCCCTCCACTTT; CDR3aa: CAGRTGEDSPLHF
j_gene: TRBJ1-5; abundance: few; v_gene: TRBV5-6; d_gene: TRBD1; CDR3nt: TGTGCCAGCAGTACAGGGGGCTTTGGCAATCAGCCCCAGCATTTT; CDR3aa: CASSTGGFGNQPQHF